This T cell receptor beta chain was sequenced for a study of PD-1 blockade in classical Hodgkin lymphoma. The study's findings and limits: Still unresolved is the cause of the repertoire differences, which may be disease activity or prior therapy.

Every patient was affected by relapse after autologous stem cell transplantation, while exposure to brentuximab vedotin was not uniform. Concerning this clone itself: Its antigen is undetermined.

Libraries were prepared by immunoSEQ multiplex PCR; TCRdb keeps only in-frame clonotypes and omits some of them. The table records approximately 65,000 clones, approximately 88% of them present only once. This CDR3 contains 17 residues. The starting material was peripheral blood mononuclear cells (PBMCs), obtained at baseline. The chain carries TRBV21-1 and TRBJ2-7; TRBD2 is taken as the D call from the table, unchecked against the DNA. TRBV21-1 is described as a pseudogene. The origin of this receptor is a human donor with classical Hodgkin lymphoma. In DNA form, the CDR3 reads TGTGCCAGCAGCAAAGCGTACCTAGCGGGGGGGCCCCACGAGCAGTACTTC. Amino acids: CASSKAYLAGGPHEQYF.